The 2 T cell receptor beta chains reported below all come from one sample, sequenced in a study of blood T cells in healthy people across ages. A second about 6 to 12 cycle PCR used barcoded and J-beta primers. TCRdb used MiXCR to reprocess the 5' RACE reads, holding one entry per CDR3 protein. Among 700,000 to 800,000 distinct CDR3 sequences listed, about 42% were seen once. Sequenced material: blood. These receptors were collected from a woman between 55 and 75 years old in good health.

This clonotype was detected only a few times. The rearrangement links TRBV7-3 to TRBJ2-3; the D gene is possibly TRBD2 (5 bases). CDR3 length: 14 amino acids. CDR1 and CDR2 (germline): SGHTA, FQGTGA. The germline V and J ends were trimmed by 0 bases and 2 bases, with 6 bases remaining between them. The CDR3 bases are TGTGCCAGCAGCTTAACCCTAGCCACAGATACGCAGTATTTT. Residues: CASSLTLATDTQYF. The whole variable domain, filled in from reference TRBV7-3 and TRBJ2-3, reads GAGVSQTPSNKVTEKGKYVELRCDPISGHTALYWYRQSLGQGPEFLIYFQGTGAADDSGLPNDRFFAVRPEGSVSTLKIQRTERGDSAVYLCASSLTLATDTQYFGPGTRLTVL.

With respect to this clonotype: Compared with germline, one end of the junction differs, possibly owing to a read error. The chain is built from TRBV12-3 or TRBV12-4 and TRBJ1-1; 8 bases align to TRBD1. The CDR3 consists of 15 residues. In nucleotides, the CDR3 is TGTGCCTGCAGTAGTTCCGGGACAGGGAACACTGAAGCTTTCTTT. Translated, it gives CACSSSGTGNTEAFF.